A selection of T cell receptor beta chains follows, all from one sample in a study of T cell responses to AZD1222 COVID-19 vaccine. Clones were read by immunoSEQ multiplex PCR, and TCRdb kept only the in-frame ones, dropping some. The sample records some 130,000 clones, about 94% being singletons. The specimen comprised peripheral blood, sampled on day 0 of AZD1222 vaccination. These receptor sequences come from an adult in good health. Both conserved end residues are part of each CDR3. A D gene is named only where the DNA matches it firmly. Expanded clones get a size class; other rows say once, few or many, or leave the size out.

>TRBJ1-3|NA|TRBV6-5|NA
CASSYSQGVGNTIYF
TGTGCCAGCAGTTACTCACAGGGCGTTGGAAACACCATATATTTT
>TRBJ1-4|NA|TRBV6-5|NA
CASKTGDNEKLFF
TGTGCCAGCAAGACAGGTGATAATGAAAAACTGTTTTTT
>TRBJ1-1|NA|TRBV10-1|TRBD1
CASSPARGTGGDTEAFF
TGCGCCAGCAGTCCTGCTCGTGGGACAGGGGGGGACACTGAAGCTTTCTTT
>TRBJ2-7|NA|TRBV3-1/TRBV3-2|NA
CASSQGTASEQYF
TGTGCCAGCAGCCAAGGAACGGCAAGCGAGCAGTACTTC
>TRBJ1-4|NA|TRBV6-6|NA
CASSRETATNEKLFF
TGTGCCAGCAGTAGGGAGACTGCAACTAATGAAAAACTGTTTTTT
>TRBJ1-1|NA|TRBV9|TRBD1
CASSESPDRAYTEAFF
TGTGCCAGCAGCGAATCCCCCGACAGGGCGTACACTGAAGCTTTCTTT
>TRBJ2-3|once|TRBV7-8|NA
CASSPGRSTDTQYF
TGTGCCAGCAGCCCGGGACGGAGCACAGATACGCAGTATTTT
>TRBJ1-4|few|TRBV19|TRBD1
CASSVQGRLGKLFF
TGTGCCAGTAGTGTACAGGGGCGGCTGGGAAAACTGTTTTTT
>TRBJ1-6|NA|TRBV15|NA
CATSFSRENSPLHF
TGTGCCACCAGCTTCTCCAGGGAGAATTCACCCCTCCACTTT
>TRBJ2-5|NA|TRBV10-3|NA
CAIRLPGQETQYF
TGTGCCATCAGGCTACCTGGCCAAGAGACCCAGTACTTC
>TRBJ1-2|NA|TRBV15|NA
CATSRERSIGYTF
TGTGCCACCAGCAGAGAACGGTCAATTGGCTACACCTTC
>TRBJ2-5|NA|TRBV4-2|NA
CASSPRVGGRETQYF
TGTGCCAGCAGCCCCCGCGTAGGGGGTAGGGAGACCCAGTACTTC
>TRBJ2-3|NA|TRBV11-2|TRBD2
CASSFTSGVTDTQYF
TGTGCCAGCAGCTTCACTAGCGGGGTTACTGATACGCAGTATTTT
>TRBJ1-2|NA|TRBV27|TRBD1
CASSPDRAHNYGYTF
TGTGCCAGCAGTCCCGACAGGGCCCATAACTATGGCTACACCTTC
>TRBJ1-1|NA|TRBV5-5|NA
CASSFPPQVNTEAFF
TGTGCCAGCAGCTTTCCGCCCCAGGTGAACACTGAAGCTTTCTTT
>TRBJ2-5|NA|TRBV2|TRBD1
CASSEGGDRGIQETQYF
TGTGCCAGCAGTGAAGGGGGGGACAGGGGTATCCAAGAGACCCAGTACTTC
>TRBJ2-1|NA|TRBV19|NA
CASSMGPTEIYNEQFF
TGTGCCAGTAGTATGGGGCCGACAGAGATATACAATGAGCAGTTCTTC
>TRBJ2-2|NA|TRBV2|NA
CASGRRDTGELFF
TGTGCCAGCGGACGGAGAGACACCGGGGAGCTGTTTTTT
>TRBJ1-1|NA|TRBV5-1|NA
CASSLITPGDTEAFF
TGCGCCAGCAGCTTGATAACACCGGGGGACACTGAAGCTTTCTTT
>TRBJ2-3|NA|TRBV19|TRBD2
CASSIDGGGTPHDTQYF
TGTGCCAGTAGTATAGATGGGGGGGGGACTCCCCACGATACGCAGTATTTT
>TRBJ2-7|NA|TRBV6-4|NA
CASRPFEGTTYEQYF
TGTGCCAGCAGGCCCTTCGAGGGGACGACCTACGAGCAGTACTTC
>TRBJ1-2|NA|TRBV9|NA
CAINRELNYGYTF
TGTGCCATAAACAGGGAACTTAACTATGGCTACACCTTC